These T cell receptor beta chains were read from a single sample in a study of T cell changes during pregnancy in multiple sclerosis. Clones were read by immunoSEQ multiplex PCR, and TCRdb kept only the in-frame ones, dropping some. The table records 45,000 to 60,000 clones, 85% to 95% of them present only once. The sequenced sample was CD4+ T cells from peripheral blood mononuclear cells, obtained in the third trimester of pregnancy. Every receptor here comes from a female donor with multiple sclerosis, enrolled in a pregnancy study. The CDR3 runs from the conserved cysteine through the conserved F or W. The D gene is left open where the match is weak. Not all rows give a size; the values are once, few, many and, for expanded clones, a class.

v_call,clone_size,j_call,d_call,cdr3_nt,cdr3_aa
TRBV21-1,NA,TRBJ1-6,NA,TGTGCCAGCAGCAAAGTCAATCGGACAGGAGACAACTCCTATAATTCACCCCTCCACTTT,CASSKVNRTGDNSYNSPLHF
TRBV5-5,NA,TRBJ1-2,TRBD1,TGTGCCAGCCGCTTGGACAGGCGGTTGGATGGCTACACCTTC,CASRLDRRLDGYTF
TRBV5-6,NA,TRBJ2-1,TRBD2,TGTGCCAGCAGCTTGGAGGCGGGGGGCTACAATGAGCAGTTCTTC,CASSLEAGGYNEQFF
TRBV18,NA,TRBJ1-5,NA,TGTGCCAGCTCACCAGAGCGAGTATGGCCCCAGCATTTT,CASSPERVWPQHF
TRBV7-2,NA,TRBJ2-7,NA,TGTGCCAGCAGCGTCGGACAGTTGGGGAGCGGATACGAGCAGTACTTC,CASSVGQLGSGYEQYF
TRBV7-3,NA,TRBJ2-3,NA,TGTGCCAGCAGCCCTCAGGGGCCCCCCACAGATACGCAGTATTTT,CASSPQGPPTDTQYF
TRBV7-9,NA,TRBJ2-5,NA,TGTGCCAGCAGCTTAAACGGGGAGACCCAGTACTTC,CASSLNGETQYF
TRBV5-1,NA,TRBJ2-3,TRBD2,TGCGCCAGCAGCTTGACTCTAGCGGGTGGAGATACGCAGTATTTT,CASSLTLAGGDTQYF
TRBV7-9,NA,TRBJ1-2,TRBD1,TGTGCCAGCCAGACAGGGCTCTATGGCTACACCTTC,CASQTGLYGYTF
TRBV7-8,few,TRBJ1-2,NA,TGTGCCAGCAGCTTATTTAATCGAGAGGGCTACACCTTC,CASSLFNREGYTF
TRBV27,once,TRBJ1-2,TRBD1,TGTGCCAGCAGTTTGGCAGGGGGAGGCGGCTACACCTTC,CASSLAGGGGYTF
TRBV18,once,TRBJ2-1,TRBD2,TGTGCCAGCTCACCATGGGCTAGCGGGGGGCCCGACAATGAGCAGTTCTTC,CASSPWASGGPDNEQFF
TRBV19,NA,TRBJ2-7,TRBD1,TGTGCCAGTAGTTCCGTGGACAGGGACATCTTCTACGAGCAGTACTTC,CASSSVDRDIFYEQYF
TRBV18,NA,TRBJ1-1,TRBD1,TGTGCCAGCTCTACGGACAGGGGAGCTGAAGCTTTCTTT,CASSTDRGAEAFF
TRBV6-4,NA,TRBJ2-3,TRBD2,TGTGCCAGCTCCTGGGGGGGAGACACAGATACGCAGTATTTT,CASSWGGDTDTQYF
TRBV6-1,NA,TRBJ1-1,TRBD1,TGTGCCAGCAGTGAATTTAAAGGGACAGGGGGCAACACTGAAGCTTTCTTT,CASSEFKGTGGNTEAFF